This T cell receptor (beta chain) was identified during a study of glioma-infiltrating T cells (dated by TCRdb to the mid-2010s). Turning to the overall study: The study sequenced TCR alpha- and beta-chain repertoires from glioma tissue, from non-neoplastic brain tissue and from matched peripheral blood mononuclear cells. To measure divergence between tissue and blood T-cell populations, each tissue-infiltrating repertoire was compared with the peripheral blood repertoire of the same patient. The paired cohort comprised three low-grade glioma patients, roughly 8 primary glioblastoma patients and three non-glioma patients contributing non-neoplastic brain tissue. Paper-wide results and their limitations: Very few CDR3 sequences were shared between tissue and blood, attributed to high CDR3 diversity and limited sampling. In non-neoplastic patients, VJ-independent divergence between tissue and blood fell below expectation, whereas in all gliomas, and especially in low-grade gliomas, the divergence rose above expectation. Group comparisons rested on small numbers: three non-neoplastic, three low-grade glioma and under ten glioblastoma patients.

TCR alpha and beta CDR3 regions were amplified with the iRepertoire nested amplicon-rescue multiplex PCR (arm-PCR) platform from RNA. The input for one-step reverse transcription and amplification was roughly 85-400 ng of tissue mRNA or PBMC total RNA. Following bead purification, Illumina adapters were added by a secondary multiplex PCR, and libraries between 200 and 400 bp were gel-purified. Demultiplexing relied on internal 6-nucleotide barcodes carried by the libraries. Sequencing of libraries was performed on an Illumina MiSeq with 2x220 or 2x250 nucleotide paired-end reads. Per the original workflow: Paired reads were merged with FLASH 1.2.11 and aligned to the GRCh37 human genome with BWA-MEM before extracting TRA and TRB reads. An IMGT-derived reference of cassette sequences and CDR3 motifs, with pseudogenes included, was used for V and J assignment. Three-frame translation of reads was performed, and productive CDR3s were defined as those with a C...FGXG motif and no stop codons. A clonotype was defined as a unique combination of a V-J cassette pair and a CDR3 amino acid sequence. Reads were filtered by Hamming distance, thresholded by each sample's sequence error rate in mapped regions. The raw public reads went through TCRdb reprocessing: fastp at Q25, MiXCR clone calling, in-frame beta chains kept. Rows with a matching CDR3 protein are joined into one entry that keeps the most common DNA and genes. The V and J calls were determined by TCRdb, not by the authors. Within this sample are 100,000 to 150,000 distinct CDR3 sequences, with more than 20% of them counted one time only. The ten largest clones take up 13% to 15% of the sample.

CDR1 and CDR2, per the germline V gene, are KGHSH and LQKENI. Its CDR3 holds 15 amino acids, cysteine through phenylalanine. Only the CDR3 DNA is retained, 45 bases long and in frame from the first base. Remarks on this clonotype: The antigen it binds to is not known. The junction does not match germline at one end; this may be a read error.

The V and J genes are TRBV18 and TRBJ2-1, and 8 junctional nucleotides match TRBD2. The sequence was collected from a human donor with low-grade glioma or glioblastoma, undergoing nonglioma brain surgery, or in good health (not recorded which). Sequenced input: glioma tissue, nonneoplastic brain tissue, or PBMCs (not recorded which). CDR3 loop: CASSPPGGLGNEQFF. The nucleotides are TGTGCAAGCTCCCCGCCGGGGGGGCTGGGGAATGAGCAGTTCTTC.